The following is a T cell receptor (beta chain) sequence with its context. Its specificity is unknown. The data originate from a study of OX40 agonist ivuxolimab in advanced cancers. Overall study findings and caveats: In CD8+ T cells, expanded clones were on average more numerous than in CD4+.

This table comes from immunoSEQ multiplex PCR, and its TCRdb copy is limited to in-frame clones, with some not included. The profile shows about 72,000 clones, roughly nine tenths of them singletons. V dropped 4 bases and J dropped 0; count of bases not matched to a gene: 3. Germline V gene lookup returns CDR1 SGHTA and CDR2 FQGNSA. This CDR3 has 15 residues. The sequenced sample was CD4+ or CD8+ T cells sorted from blood, obtained in a trial of the OX40 agonist ivuxolimab. This TCR derives from an adult with an advanced solid tumor such as melanoma, head and neck, liver or kidney cancer. The chain combines TRBV7-2 with TRBJ1-5, with 7 bases that match TRBD1. CDR3 in DNA: TGTGCCAGCAGCTCGACAGGGAATAGCAATCAGCCCCAGCATTTT. Its protein product is CASSSTGNSNQPQHF.